This TCR beta chain is from a study of cytomegalovirus exposure and HLA in healthy donors. CDR3 size: 14 residues. Germline CDR1 reads SGDLS; CDR2 reads YYNGEE. Losses at the gene ends were 3 bases for V and 11 bases for J; bases not matched to a gene: 11. Both 60 Vbeta primers and 13 Jbeta primers went into the PCR. TCRdb's copy holds only in-frame clones and misses some; the assay was immunoSEQ multiplex PCR. The sample lists around 190,000 clones, 70% to 75% occurring once. Worth noting for this clone: What it recognizes is unknown.

Findings of the study overall: Among donors in an Asian-associated ancestry cluster, a later analysis reportedly found fewer N-insertions than the approximately 700-donor mean. In a later analysis, HLA-associated beta chains showed higher expansion and lower generation probabilities than comparable chains.

The sequence was obtained from a man aged 30 to 45 in good health and CMV-seropositive. Sequenced: PBMCs. The chain uses TRBV9 and TRBJ2-4; 7 bases are shared with TRBD1. CDR3 residues: CASSALGTETLQYF. The CDR3, as DNA: TGTGCCAGCAGCGCCCTTGGGACAGAAACCCTTCAGTACTTC. Using reference TRBV9 and TRBJ2-4 for the parts outside the CDR3, the full variable domain is DSGVTQTPKHLITATGQRVTLRCSPRSGDLSVYWYQQSLDQGLQFLIQYYNGEERAKGNILERFSAQQFPDLHSELNLSSLELGDSALYFCASSALGTETLQYFGAGTRLSVL.